This T cell receptor (beta chain) was sequenced during a study of cytotoxic CD8 clonotypes in ibrutinib-treated CLL (dated by TCRdb to the early 2020s). Regarding the research as a whole: In this cohort, approximately 15 patients were treatment-naive and under 13 were relapsed/refractory, while roughly 17 had unmutated IGHV. Partial responses were observed in 24 patients and complete responses in 2; after a median follow-up of around 68 months, remission was maintained in approximately 14 patients and progression was observed in about twelve. The response samples were drawn at a median of approximately twelve months into treatment, with a range of about 6 to 36 months. On average, each sample had about 260,000 productive templates and roughly 95,000 productive rearrangements. Of the roughly 81 people in the trial, approximately 26 had longitudinal samples available. Cryopreserved peripheral blood mononuclear cells were collected at three points: before therapy, at response, and at either sustained remission or disease progression. All remission and progressive disease samples were collected while patients were still receiving ibrutinib.

In regard to this clone: Its cognate antigen has yet to be identified. No much larger clonotype is one base removed from it; base qualities were not supplied.

The V end loses 2 bases and the J end loses 0 bases, and a stretch of 10 bases separates them. CDR1 and CDR2 (MNHEY, SMNVEV) derive from the germline V gene (reference sequence). From the cysteine up to the phenylalanine, the CDR3 has a length of 15 residues. Here the CDR3 DNA is all that survives: 45 bases in frame from base 1. Broad study findings and their caveats: Sampling times were not matched between sustained-remission and progressing patients, and lymph node repertoires were not studied. At baseline, clonality was higher than in age-matched healthy donors and showed a strong correlation with circulating CD8+ T-cell counts. Clonality increased at ibrutinib response, stayed stable in sustained remission, and fell back toward baseline at progression. Public clonotypes were found to be uncommon and were observed to contract or remain stable during treatment; the increase in clonality was shown to reflect expansion of private clonotypes at ibrutinib response.

The goal of deep resolution MiSeq sequencing was a depth between 1 in 1 million and 1 in 200,000 T cells, and coverage averaged 10x per clonotype. The immunoSEQ hsTCRB Kit was used to generate TCR beta libraries. Per the original workflow: Data were analyzed with ImmunoSEQ Data Assistant and ImmunoSEQ Analyzer, with V, D and J genes assigned per IMGT definitions. Clonality, which ranges from 0 to 1, was calculated by subtracting the normalized Shannon entropy of productive rearrangement frequencies from one. Only overrepresented clonotypes making up at least 0.05% of the repertoire of each patient were included in the public clonotype analysis. About a dozen age-matched healthy donor repertoires from immuneACCESS served as clonality controls. This immuneACCESS table, as held by TCRdb, lists in-frame sequences with V and J called but not all clones. Of the missing ones, under half trace to an unresolved V gene in checked studies; the others have no known cause. The DNA gave D and trimming, while V, J and clone size come from that table. The table for this sample lists approximately 70,000 clones; 70% to 90% of them were counted only once. Together, the top ten hold approximately 7.7% of the sample.

The meaning of the sample's time point label: progressive disease on ibrutinib. For TCR beta library preparation, roughly 2.2 micrograms of genomic DNA were isolated from cryopreserved PBMCs. Longitudinal blood samples from CLL patients receiving ibrutinib monotherapy were subjected to high-throughput TCR beta sequencing. The patients were enrolled in a single-center, open-label phase 2 trial of ibrutinib monotherapy. This receptor was obtained from a human donor with chronic lymphocytic leukemia. Material: PBMCs, obtained at disease progression, from a patient treated with ibrutinib. The chain is made from TRBV27 and TRBJ2-5, and TRBD2 may be the D gene, going by 6 matching bases. The nucleotide sequence is given as TGTGCCAGCAGTTTAGGGGGGATGTACCAAGAGACCCAGTACTTC. Translated, this is CASSLGGMYQETQYF.